This TCR beta chain emerged from a study of graft-versus-host responses after intestinal transplantation. Study in general: Every recipient underwent anti-thymocyte globulin induction, then tacrolimus and steroids for two to three years.

The CDR3 extends over 16 amino acids. The germline gives CDR1 SNHLY, CDR2 FYNNEI. V was trimmed by 9 bases and J by 0 bases, leaving 18 bases between them. Whole-study results and caveats: Levels of circulating GvH clones at their peak were associated with early post-transplant HvG declines. Marrow from the recipient contained GvH clones, some of which had appeared first in ileum or blood.

Profiled with immunoSEQ multiplex PCR; TCRdb holds only in-frame clones, not every one. In the table there are 80,000 to 95,000 clones, about 90% of which are singletons. The sample holds a few counts of this clone. What it recognizes is unknown. Sequenced material: unstimulated CD8+ T cells sorted from spleen or lymph node cells, taken before intestinal transplant. This sequence was found in a human donor who received an intestinal transplant. The chain couples TRBV2 to TRBJ2-4; D remains unclear. Here the CDR3 DNA reads TGTGCCAGTCAAACTTGGCCTCCCCTAGCCAAAAACATTCAGTACTTC. Protein: CASQTWPPLAKNIQYF.